This is a list of T cell receptor beta chains from one sample in a study of T cells after yellow fever vaccination. Each CDR3 protein is one row after TCRdb ran MiXCR on the 5' RACE reads. Of about 340,000 distinct CDR3 sequences in the sample, approximately 4.2% were seen once. The sequencing here drew on PBMCs, taken 5 days after the yellow fever booster vaccination. Every receptor here comes from a man younger than 35 who received the YFV17D yellow fever vaccine. Both conserved end residues are part of each CDR3. The D gene is left open where the match is weak. The size field is filled for only some rows; it gives once, few, many or a size class.

>.|many|TRBJ1-3|TRBV28
CASRLTGSLGGSAIYF
TGTGCCAGCAGACTGACCGGGAGCCTTGGGGGAAGCGCCATATATTTT
>.|.|TRBJ2-3|TRBV12-5
CASGLADTQYF
TGTGCTAGTGGTTTGGCAGATACGCAGTATTTT
>.|.|TRBJ2-3|TRBV7-2
CASSLGIRASTDTQYF
TGTGCCAGCAGCTTAGGTATCCGGGCTAGCACAGATACGCAGTATTTT
>TRBD2|.|TRBJ2-7|TRBV12-3/TRBV12-4
CASIESGGLKNEQYF
TGTGCCAGCATCGAATCGGGGGGACTAAAAAACGAGCAGTACTTC
>TRBD1|few|TRBJ1-2|TRBV12-3/TRBV12-4
CASRSPGTGGQGYTF
TGTGCCAGCAGAAGTCCCGGGACAGGGGGACAAGGCTACACCTTC
>TRBD2|.|TRBJ2-1|TRBV7-2
CASSPTSGGFNEQFF
TGTGCCAGCAGCCCGACTAGCGGGGGGTTCAATGAGCAGTTCTTC
>.|few|TRBJ1-1|TRBV24-1
CATSDFYGEAFF
TGTGCCACCAGTGATTTTTACGGTGAAGCTTTCTTT
>.|few|TRBJ1-2|TRBV7-2
CASSLTSLDRWYGYTF
TGTGCCAGCAGCCTAACCTCCTTAGACAGGTGGTATGGCTACACCTTC
>TRBD2|.|TRBJ2-5|TRBV7-2
CASSSFSGGASETQYF
TGTGCCAGCAGCTCCTTTAGCGGGGGGGCTTCCGAGACCCAGTACTTC
>TRBD2|many|TRBJ2-3|TRBV2
CASSDALAGGTDTQYF
TGTGCCAGCAGTGACGCACTAGCGGGGGGCACAGATACGCAGTATTTT